These T cell receptor beta chains were read from a single sample in a study of cytomegalovirus exposure and HLA in healthy donors. Only in-frame clones appear in the TCRdb table, and some are missing; sequencing was by immunoSEQ multiplex PCR. The table includes roughly 200,000 clones, 70% to 85% detected once. What was sequenced was PBMCs. The receptor set was obtained from a young woman in good health and CMV-seropositive. Each CDR3 is given with its conserved first and last residue. D genes are given only for firm matches. Some rows mark clone size as missing; the rest say once, few, many or name a class of expanded clone.

j_gene: TRBJ1-2
v_gene: TRBV19
abundance: .
d_gene: .
CDR3aa: CASSVDRRHGYTF
CDR3nt: TGTGCCAGTAGTGTTGACAGGAGGCATGGCTACACCTTC

j_gene: TRBJ1-1
v_gene: TRBV29-1
abundance: .
d_gene: .
CDR3aa: CSAQDQGTEAFF
CDR3nt: TGCAGCGCGCAGGATCAGGGCACTGAAGCTTTCTTT

j_gene: TRBJ2-3
v_gene: TRBV2
abundance: .
d_gene: TRBD2
CDR3aa: CASSEGGRLDTQYF
CDR3nt: TGTGCCAGCAGTGAGGGGGGGAGGCTAGATACGCAGTATTTT

j_gene: TRBJ2-2
v_gene: TRBV7-9
abundance: .
d_gene: .
CDR3aa: CASSLRGGIGELFF
CDR3nt: TGTGCCAGCAGCTTACGAGGGGGTATCGGGGAGCTGTTTTTT

j_gene: TRBJ2-1
v_gene: TRBV4-3
abundance: .
d_gene: TRBD2
CDR3aa: CASSQLLAGYNEQFF
CDR3nt: TGCGCCAGCAGCCAGTTACTAGCGGGGTACAATGAGCAGTTCTTC

j_gene: TRBJ2-1
v_gene: TRBV2
abundance: .
d_gene: .
CDR3aa: CASRRSLARGFNEQFF
CDR3nt: TGTGCCAGCAGACGGTCGTTAGCGAGGGGGTTCAATGAGCAGTTCTTC

j_gene: TRBJ2-1
v_gene: TRBV4-2
abundance: .
d_gene: .
CDR3aa: CASSQDGVAYNEQFF
CDR3nt: TGTGCCAGCAGCCAAGATGGAGTAGCGTACAATGAGCAGTTCTTC

j_gene: TRBJ1-2
v_gene: TRBV7-9
abundance: .
d_gene: .
CDR3aa: CASLAGPPGYGYTF
CDR3nt: TGTGCCAGCTTGGCGGGGCCCCCGGGCTATGGCTACACCTTC

j_gene: TRBJ2-1
v_gene: TRBV4-2
abundance: few
d_gene: TRBD1
CDR3aa: CASSQDTGTGDNEQFF
CDR3nt: TGTGCCAGCAGCCAAGATACCGGGACAGGGGACAATGAGCAGTTCTTC

j_gene: TRBJ1-5
v_gene: TRBV7-6
abundance: .
d_gene: .
CDR3aa: CASSLDRSGSNQPQHF
CDR3nt: TGTGCCAGCAGCTTAGATCGGTCAGGTAGCAATCAGCCCCAGCATTTT

j_gene: TRBJ2-2
v_gene: TRBV7-9
abundance: few
d_gene: .
CDR3aa: CASRGEVGTGELFF
CDR3nt: TGTGCCAGCAGAGGCGAGGTGGGCACCGGGGAGCTGTTTTTT

j_gene: TRBJ1-3
v_gene: TRBV4-3
abundance: .
d_gene: .
CDR3aa: CASSQAHFSGNTIYF
CDR3nt: TGCGCCAGCAGCCAAGCCCACTTCTCTGGAAACACCATATATTTT

j_gene: TRBJ2-7
v_gene: TRBV11-2
abundance: .
d_gene: TRBD1
CDR3aa: CASSLDRGFWFFSHEQYF
CDR3nt: TGTGCCAGCAGCTTGGACAGGGGTTTTTGGTTTTTTTCCCACGAGCAGTACTTC

j_gene: TRBJ2-1
v_gene: TRBV7-6
abundance: .
d_gene: TRBD1
CDR3aa: CASSKTGATYNEQFF
CDR3nt: TGTGCCAGCAGCAAAACAGGGGCGACTTACAATGAGCAGTTCTTC

j_gene: TRBJ1-5
v_gene: TRBV15
abundance: .
d_gene: .
CDR3aa: CATSRRGAQPQHF
CDR3nt: TGTGCCACCAGCAGAAGAGGAGCTCAGCCCCAGCATTTT

j_gene: TRBJ2-5
v_gene: TRBV11-2
abundance: .
d_gene: TRBD1
CDR3aa: CASSLGGQTQYF
CDR3nt: TGTGCCAGCAGCCTAGGGGGCCAGACCCAGTACTTC

j_gene: TRBJ1-2
v_gene: TRBV25-1
abundance: once
d_gene: .
CDR3aa: CASSEAGAVGDYTF
CDR3nt: TGTGCCAGCAGTGAAGCGGGGGCGGTGGGGGACTACACCTTC

j_gene: TRBJ1-6
v_gene: TRBV4-1
abundance: .
d_gene: TRBD1
CDR3aa: CASSQSTGTGVSPLHF
CDR3nt: TGCGCCAGCAGCCAGAGCACCGGGACAGGGGTTTCACCCCTCCACTTT

j_gene: TRBJ1-2
v_gene: TRBV27
abundance: .
d_gene: .
CDR3aa: CASSLAGLYGYTF
CDR3nt: TGTGCCAGCAGTTTAGCGGGGCTCTATGGCTACACCTTC

j_gene: TRBJ2-7
v_gene: TRBV27
abundance: .
d_gene: TRBD2
CDR3aa: CASKVLAGGPGAYEQYF
CDR3nt: TGTGCCAGCAAGGTTCTAGCGGGAGGGCCGGGGGCCTACGAGCAGTACTTC